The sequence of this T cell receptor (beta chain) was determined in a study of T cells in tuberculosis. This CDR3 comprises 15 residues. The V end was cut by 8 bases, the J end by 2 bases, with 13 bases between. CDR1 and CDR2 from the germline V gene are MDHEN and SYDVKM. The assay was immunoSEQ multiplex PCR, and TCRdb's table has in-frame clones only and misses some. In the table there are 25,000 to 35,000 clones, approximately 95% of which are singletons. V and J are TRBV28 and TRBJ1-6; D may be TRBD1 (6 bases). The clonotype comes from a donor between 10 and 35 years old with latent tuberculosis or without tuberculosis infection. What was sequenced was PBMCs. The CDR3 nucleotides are TGTGCCAGCCTGGAACAGGGTACCTATAATTCACCCCTCCACTTT. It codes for CASLEQGTYNSPLHF.